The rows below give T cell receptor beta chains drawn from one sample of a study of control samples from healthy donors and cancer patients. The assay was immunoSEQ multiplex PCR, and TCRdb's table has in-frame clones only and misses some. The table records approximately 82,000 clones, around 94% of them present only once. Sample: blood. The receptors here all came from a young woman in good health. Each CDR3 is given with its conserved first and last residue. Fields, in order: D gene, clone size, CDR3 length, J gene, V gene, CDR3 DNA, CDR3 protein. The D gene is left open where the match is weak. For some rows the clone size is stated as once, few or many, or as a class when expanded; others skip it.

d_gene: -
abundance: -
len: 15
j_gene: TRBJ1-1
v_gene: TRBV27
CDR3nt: TGTGTGGCCACAGTATGGAACCTCATGAACACTGAAGCTTTCTTT
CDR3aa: CVATVWNLMNTEAFF

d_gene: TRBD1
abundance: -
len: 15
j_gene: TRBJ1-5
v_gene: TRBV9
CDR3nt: TGTGCCAGCAGCGTAGGACAGGGTCTAGATCAGCCCCAGCATTTT
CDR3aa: CASSVGQGLDQPQHF

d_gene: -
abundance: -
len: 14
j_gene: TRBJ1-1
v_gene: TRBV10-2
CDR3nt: TGCGCCACCTCCCGGGGTGCCGAGAACACTGAAGCTTTCTTT
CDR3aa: CATSRGAENTEAFF

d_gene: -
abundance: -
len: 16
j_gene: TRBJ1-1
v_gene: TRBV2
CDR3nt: TGTGCCAGCAGTGAAGCGGGAGGGGAGAAGAACACTGAAGCTTTCTTT
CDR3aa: CASSEAGGEKNTEAFF

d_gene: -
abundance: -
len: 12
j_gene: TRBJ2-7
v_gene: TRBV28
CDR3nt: TGTGCCAGCAGTCCATGGCCTTACGAGCAGTACTTC
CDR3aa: CASSPWPYEQYF

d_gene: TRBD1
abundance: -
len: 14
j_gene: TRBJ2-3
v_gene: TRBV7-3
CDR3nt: TGTGCCAGCAGCTCCGGACAGGGGGCAGATACGCAGTATTTT
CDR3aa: CASSSGQGADTQYF

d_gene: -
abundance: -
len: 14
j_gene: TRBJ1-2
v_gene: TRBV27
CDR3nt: TGTGCCAGCGGAGGGGGATCCAGCTACTATGGCTACACCTTC
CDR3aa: CASGGGSSYYGYTF

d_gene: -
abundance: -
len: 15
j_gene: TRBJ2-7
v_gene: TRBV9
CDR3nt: TGTGCCAGCAGCGTAGGCCAGGGGCGCTCGTACGAGCAGTACTTC
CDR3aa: CASSVGQGRSYEQYF

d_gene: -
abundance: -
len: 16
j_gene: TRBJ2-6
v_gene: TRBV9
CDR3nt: TGTGCCAGCAGCACGACACCGGACTCTGGGGCCAACGTCCTGACTTTC
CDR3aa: CASSTTPDSGANVLTF

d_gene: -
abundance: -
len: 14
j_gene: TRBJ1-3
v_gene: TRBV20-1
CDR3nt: TGCAGTGCTAGTGCGGGCGTATCAAGAAACACCATATATTTT
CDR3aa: CSASAGVSRNTIYF

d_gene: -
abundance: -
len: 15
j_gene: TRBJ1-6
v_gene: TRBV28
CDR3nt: TGTGCCAGTACCCGCAGGAGCTCCTATAATTCACCCCTCCACTTT
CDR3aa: CASTRRSSYNSPLHF

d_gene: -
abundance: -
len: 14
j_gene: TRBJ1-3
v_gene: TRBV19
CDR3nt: TGTGCCAGTAGTACAGGAGCCTCTGGAAACACCATATATTTT
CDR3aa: CASSTGASGNTIYF

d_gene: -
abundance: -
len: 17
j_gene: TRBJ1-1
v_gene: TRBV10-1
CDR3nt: TGCGCCAGCAGTGGACTCAGAGAACAGGTCCAAGGGACTGAAGCTTTCTTT
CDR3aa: CASSGLREQVQGTEAFF

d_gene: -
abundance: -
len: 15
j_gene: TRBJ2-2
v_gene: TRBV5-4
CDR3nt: TGTGCCAGCAGCCAACGACAGGATTGGGCCGGGGAGCTGTTTTTT
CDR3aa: CASSQRQDWAGELFF

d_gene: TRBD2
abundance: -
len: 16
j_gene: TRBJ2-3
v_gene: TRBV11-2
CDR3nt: TGTGCCAGCAGCTTACGTCCGGGACTAGATGGGGATACGCAGTATTTT
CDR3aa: CASSLRPGLDGDTQYF

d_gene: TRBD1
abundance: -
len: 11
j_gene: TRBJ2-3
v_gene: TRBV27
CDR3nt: TGTGCCAGCTTACAGGGGGATACGCAGTATTTT
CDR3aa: CASLQGDTQYF

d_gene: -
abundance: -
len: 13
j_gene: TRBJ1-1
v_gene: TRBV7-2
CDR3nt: TGTGCCAGCAGCTTATTCAGGGGCACTGAAGCTTTCTTT
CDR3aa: CASSLFRGTEAFF

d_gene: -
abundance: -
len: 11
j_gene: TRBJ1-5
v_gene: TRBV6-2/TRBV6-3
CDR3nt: TGTGCCAGCAGTAAGGGTCAGCCCCAGCATTTT
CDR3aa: CASSKGQPQHF

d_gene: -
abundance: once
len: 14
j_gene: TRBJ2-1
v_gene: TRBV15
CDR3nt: TGTGCCACCAGCAGAGATCGCCCTGACAATGAGCAGTTCTTC
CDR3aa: CATSRDRPDNEQFF

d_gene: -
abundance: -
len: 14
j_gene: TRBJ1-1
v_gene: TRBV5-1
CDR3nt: TGCGCCAGCAGCCAATTTTCGGGGATCACTGAAGCTTTCTTT
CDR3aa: CASSQFSGITEAFF

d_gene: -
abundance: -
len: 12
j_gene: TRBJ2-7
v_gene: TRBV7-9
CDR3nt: TGTGCCAGCAGCTTATCCACCTACGAGCAGTACTTC
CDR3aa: CASSLSTYEQYF

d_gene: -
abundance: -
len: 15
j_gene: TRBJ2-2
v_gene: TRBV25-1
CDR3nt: TGTGCCAGCAGTGTTCAGGGGGGGCACACCGGGGAGCTGTTTTTT
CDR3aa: CASSVQGGHTGELFF

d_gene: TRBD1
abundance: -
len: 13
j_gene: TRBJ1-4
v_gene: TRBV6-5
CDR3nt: TGTGCCAGCAGGGACACAGGGGATGAAAAACTGTTTTTT
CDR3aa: CASRDTGDEKLFF

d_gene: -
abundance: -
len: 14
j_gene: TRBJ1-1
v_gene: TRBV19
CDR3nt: TGTGCCAGTAGTCCCAGTAGTTCTGGCACTGAAGCTTTCTTT
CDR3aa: CASSPSSSGTEAFF

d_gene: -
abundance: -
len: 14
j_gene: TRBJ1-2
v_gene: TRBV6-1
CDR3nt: TGTGCCAGCAGTGAAGACGGTGGGGGCTATGGCTACACCTTC
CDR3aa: CASSEDGGGYGYTF

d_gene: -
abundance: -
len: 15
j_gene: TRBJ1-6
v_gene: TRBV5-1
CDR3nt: TGCGCCAGCAGCTTGTCGGGACTCGATAATTCACCCCTCCACTTT
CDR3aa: CASSLSGLDNSPLHF

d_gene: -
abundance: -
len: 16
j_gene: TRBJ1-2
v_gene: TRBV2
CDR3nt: TGTGCCAGCGGGGGGGGCGGGCAGTCCACTAACTATGGCTACACCTTC
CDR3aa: CASGGGGQSTNYGYTF

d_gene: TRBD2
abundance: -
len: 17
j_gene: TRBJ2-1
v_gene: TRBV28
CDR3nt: TGTGCCAGCAGTTCACCATTCATAGCGGGGGGCTACAATGAGCAGTTCTTC
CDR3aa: CASSSPFIAGGYNEQFF

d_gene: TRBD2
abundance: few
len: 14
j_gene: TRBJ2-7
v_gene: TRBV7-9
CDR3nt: TGTGCCAGCAGATTTAGCGGGGGTCCGGACGAGCAGTACTTC
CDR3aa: CASRFSGGPDEQYF

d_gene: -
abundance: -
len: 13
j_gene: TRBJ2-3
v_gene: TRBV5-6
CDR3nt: TGTGCCAGCAGACTGTACGGCTCAGATACGCAGTATTTT
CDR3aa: CASRLYGSDTQYF

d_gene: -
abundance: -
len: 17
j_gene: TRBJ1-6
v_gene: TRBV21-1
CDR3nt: TGTCCCAGCAGCAAAGTCCCCCACAGGGTACGAAATTCACCCCTCCACTTT
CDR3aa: CPSSKVPHRVRNSPLHF

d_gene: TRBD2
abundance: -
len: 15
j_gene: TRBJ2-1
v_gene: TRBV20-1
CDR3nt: TGCAGTGCTAGTTTGCCAGCGGGAGTAAACAATGAGCAGTTCTTC
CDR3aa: CSASLPAGVNNEQFF

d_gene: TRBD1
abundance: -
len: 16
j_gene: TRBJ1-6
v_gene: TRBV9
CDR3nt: TGTGCCAGCAGCCCCCTCCGGGACAGGAGAGATTCACCCCTCCACTTT
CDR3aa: CASSPLRDRRDSPLHF

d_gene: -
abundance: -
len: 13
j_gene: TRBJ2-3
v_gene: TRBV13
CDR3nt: TGTGCCAGCAGCTTTAGCTCCACAGATACGCAGTATTTT
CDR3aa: CASSFSSTDTQYF

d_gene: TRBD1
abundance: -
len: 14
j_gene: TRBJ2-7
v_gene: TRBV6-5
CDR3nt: TGTGCCAGCAGTTACGGGACAGGGGCGGACGAGCAGTACTTC
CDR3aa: CASSYGTGADEQYF

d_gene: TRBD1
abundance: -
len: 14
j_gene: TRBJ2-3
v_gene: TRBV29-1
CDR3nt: TGCAGCGCCACTAAAGACAGGGCCCCAGATACGCAGTATTTT
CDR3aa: CSATKDRAPDTQYF

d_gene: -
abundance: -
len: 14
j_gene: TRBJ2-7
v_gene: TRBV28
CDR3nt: TGTGCCAGCAGTTCCGGGGCAGGGGCCTACGAGCAGTACTTC
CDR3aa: CASSSGAGAYEQYF

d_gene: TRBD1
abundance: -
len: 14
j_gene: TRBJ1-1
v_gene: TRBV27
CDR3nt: TGTGCCAGCAGTCCCACGACAGGGTGGACTGAAGCTTTCTTT
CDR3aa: CASSPTTGWTEAFF

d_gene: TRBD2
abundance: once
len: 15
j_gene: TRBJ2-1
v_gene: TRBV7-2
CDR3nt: TGTGCCAGCAGCTTAGAGCGGGAGAATAACAATGAGCAGTTCTTC
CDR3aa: CASSLERENNNEQFF

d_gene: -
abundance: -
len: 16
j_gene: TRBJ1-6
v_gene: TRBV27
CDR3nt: TGTGCCAGCAGTCCAGGTATTTTCGGTTTTGGGTCACCCCTCCACTTT
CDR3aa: CASSPGIFGFGSPLHF

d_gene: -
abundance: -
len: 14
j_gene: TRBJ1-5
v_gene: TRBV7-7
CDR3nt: TGTGCCAGCAGCCGCGACAGTGCCAATCAGCCCCAGCATTTT
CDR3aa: CASSRDSANQPQHF

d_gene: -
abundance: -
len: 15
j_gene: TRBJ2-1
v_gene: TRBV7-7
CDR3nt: TGTGCCAGCAGCCCCTGGTTGGAGAGCGGAAATGAGCAGTTCTTC
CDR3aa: CASSPWLESGNEQFF

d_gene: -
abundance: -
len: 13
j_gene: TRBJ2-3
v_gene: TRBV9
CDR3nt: TGTGCCAGCAGCGTGAGCCCCACAGATACGCAGTATTTT
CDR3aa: CASSVSPTDTQYF

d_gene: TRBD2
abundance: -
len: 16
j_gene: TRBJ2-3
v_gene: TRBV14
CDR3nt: TGTGCCAGCAGCCCCCGACTAGCGGGAGCCTCAGATACGCAGTATTTT
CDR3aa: CASSPRLAGASDTQYF

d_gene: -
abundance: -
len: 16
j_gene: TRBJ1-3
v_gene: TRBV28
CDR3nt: TGTGCCAGCAAGTTAGGCCCATCCAACTCTGGAAACACCATATATTTT
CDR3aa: CASKLGPSNSGNTIYF

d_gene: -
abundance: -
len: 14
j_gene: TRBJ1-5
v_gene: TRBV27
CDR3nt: TGTGCCAGCAGTTGGCAGGGAAGTAATCAGCCCCAGCATTTT
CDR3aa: CASSWQGSNQPQHF

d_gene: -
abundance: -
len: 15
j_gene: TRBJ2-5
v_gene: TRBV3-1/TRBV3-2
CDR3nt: TGTGCCAGCAGCCAGGCGGGGACTTGGGAAGAGACCCAGTACTTC
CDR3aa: CASSQAGTWEETQYF

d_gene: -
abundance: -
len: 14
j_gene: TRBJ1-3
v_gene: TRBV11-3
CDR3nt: TGTGCCAGCAGCGAGGGGGGGCCCGGAAACACCATATATTTT
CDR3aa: CASSEGGPGNTIYF